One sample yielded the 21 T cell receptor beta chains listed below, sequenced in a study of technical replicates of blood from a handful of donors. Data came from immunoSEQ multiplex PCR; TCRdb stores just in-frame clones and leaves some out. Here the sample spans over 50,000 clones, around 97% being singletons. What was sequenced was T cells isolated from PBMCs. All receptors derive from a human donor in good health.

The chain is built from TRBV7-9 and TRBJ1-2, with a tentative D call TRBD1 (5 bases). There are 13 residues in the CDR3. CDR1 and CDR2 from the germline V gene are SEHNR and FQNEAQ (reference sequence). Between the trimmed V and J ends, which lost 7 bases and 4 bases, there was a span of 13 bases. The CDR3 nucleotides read TGTGCCAGCAACTCAGGGATGGGCTATGGCTACACCTTC. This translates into CASNSGMGYGYTF.

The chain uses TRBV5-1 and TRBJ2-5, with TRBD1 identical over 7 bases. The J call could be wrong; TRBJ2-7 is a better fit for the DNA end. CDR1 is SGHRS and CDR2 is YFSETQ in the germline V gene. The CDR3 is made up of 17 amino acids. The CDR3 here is CASSSTPLRDSSYEQYF. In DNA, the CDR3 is TGCGCCAGCAGCTCAACCCCCCTCCGGGACAGCTCCTACGAGCAGTACTTC.

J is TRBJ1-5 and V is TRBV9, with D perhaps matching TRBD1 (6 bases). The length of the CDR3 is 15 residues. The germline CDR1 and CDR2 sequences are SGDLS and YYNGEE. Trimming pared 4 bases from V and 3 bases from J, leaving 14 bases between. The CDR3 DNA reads TGTGCCAGCAGCCGCGGGGGCGCTCACAATCAGCCCCAGCATTTT. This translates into CASSRGGAHNQPQHF.

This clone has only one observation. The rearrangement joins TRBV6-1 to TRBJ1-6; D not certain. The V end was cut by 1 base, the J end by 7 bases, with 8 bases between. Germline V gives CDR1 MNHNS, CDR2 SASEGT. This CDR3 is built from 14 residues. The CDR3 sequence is CASSEVAGNSPLHF. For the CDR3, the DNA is TGTGCCAGCAGTGAAGTAGCGGGGAATTCACCCCTCCACTTT.

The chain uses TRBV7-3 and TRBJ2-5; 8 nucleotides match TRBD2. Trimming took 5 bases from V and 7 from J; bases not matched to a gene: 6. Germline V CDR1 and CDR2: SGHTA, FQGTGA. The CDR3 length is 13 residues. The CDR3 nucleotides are TGTGCCAGCAGCCCAACCGGGGGGGGGACCCAGTACTTC. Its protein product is CASSPTGGGTQYF.

CDR3 bases: TGCGCCAGCAGCCTCGCCGGGACTAGCGGGGCAGATACGCAGTATTTT. Protein product: CASSLAGTSGADTQYF. This chain links TRBV4-1 with TRBJ2-3; TRBD2 agrees at 13 bases. Germline trimming cut 4 bases from V and 4 bases from J; bases unmatched to any gene: 5. CDR3 size: 16 residues. CDR1 and CDR2 (germline): MGHRA, YSYEKL.

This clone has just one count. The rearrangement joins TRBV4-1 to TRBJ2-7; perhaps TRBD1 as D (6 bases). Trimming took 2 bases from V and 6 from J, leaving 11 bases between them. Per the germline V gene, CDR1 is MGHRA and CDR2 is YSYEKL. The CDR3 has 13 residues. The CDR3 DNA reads TGCGCCAGCAGCCAACTACAGGGAAGCGAGCAGTACTTC. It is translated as CASSQLQGSEQYF.

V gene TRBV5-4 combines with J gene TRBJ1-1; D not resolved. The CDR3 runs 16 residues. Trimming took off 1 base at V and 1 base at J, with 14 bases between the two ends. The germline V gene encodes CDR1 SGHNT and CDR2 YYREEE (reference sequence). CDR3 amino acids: CASSLIGRGSNTEAFF. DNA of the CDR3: TGTGCCAGCAGCTTGATCGGACGGGGATCGAACACTGAAGCTTTCTTT.

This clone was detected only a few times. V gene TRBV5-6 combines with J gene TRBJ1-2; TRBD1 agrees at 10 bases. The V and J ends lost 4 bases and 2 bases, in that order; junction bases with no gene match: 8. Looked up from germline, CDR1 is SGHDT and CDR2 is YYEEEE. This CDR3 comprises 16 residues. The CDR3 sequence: CASSPIPGQGNYGYTF. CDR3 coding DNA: TGTGCCAGCAGCCCTATTCCGGGACAGGGGAACTATGGCTACACCTTC.

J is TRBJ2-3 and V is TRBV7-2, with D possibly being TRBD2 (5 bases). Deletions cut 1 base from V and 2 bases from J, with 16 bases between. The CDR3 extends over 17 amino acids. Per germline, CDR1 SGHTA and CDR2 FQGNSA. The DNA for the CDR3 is TGTGCCAGCAGCTTAGGTCATCAAGGACTCCCCACAGATACGCAGTATTTT. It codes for CASSLGHQGLPTDTQYF.

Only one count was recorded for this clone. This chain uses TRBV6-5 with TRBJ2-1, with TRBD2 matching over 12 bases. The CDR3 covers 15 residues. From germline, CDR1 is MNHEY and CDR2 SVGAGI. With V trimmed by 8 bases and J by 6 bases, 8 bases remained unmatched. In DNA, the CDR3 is TGTGCCAGCGCCCTAGCGGGACTAGCGGGCAATGAGCAGTTCTTC. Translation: CASALAGLAGNEQFF.

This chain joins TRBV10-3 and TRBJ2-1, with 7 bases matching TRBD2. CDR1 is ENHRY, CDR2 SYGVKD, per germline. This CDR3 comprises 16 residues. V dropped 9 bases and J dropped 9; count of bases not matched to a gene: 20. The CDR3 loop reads CAIRGGSASSDAEQFF. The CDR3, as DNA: TGTGCCATTAGGGGAGGGAGCGCCTCTTCGGATGCTGAGCAGTTCTTC.

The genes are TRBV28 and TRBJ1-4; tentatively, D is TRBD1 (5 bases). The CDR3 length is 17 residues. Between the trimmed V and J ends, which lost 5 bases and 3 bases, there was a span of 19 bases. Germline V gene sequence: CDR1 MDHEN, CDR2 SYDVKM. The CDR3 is CASSPAGELRPNEKLFF. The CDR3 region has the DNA TGTGCCAGCAGTCCCGCGGGGGAATTGCGGCCTAATGAAAAACTGTTTTTT.

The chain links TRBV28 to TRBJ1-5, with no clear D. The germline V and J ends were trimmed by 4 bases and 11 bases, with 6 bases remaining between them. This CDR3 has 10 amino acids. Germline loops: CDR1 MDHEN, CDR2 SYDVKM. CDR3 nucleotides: TGTGCCAGCAGTTCAGTATCCCAGCATTTT. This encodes CASSSVSQHF.

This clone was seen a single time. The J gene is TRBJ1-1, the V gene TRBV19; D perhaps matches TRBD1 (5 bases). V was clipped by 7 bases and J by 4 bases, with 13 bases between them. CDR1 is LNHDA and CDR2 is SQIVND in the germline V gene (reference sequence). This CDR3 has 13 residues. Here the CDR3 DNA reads TGTGCCAGTACCACTGGGGCCCTCACTGAAGCTTTCTTT. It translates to CASTTGALTEAFF.

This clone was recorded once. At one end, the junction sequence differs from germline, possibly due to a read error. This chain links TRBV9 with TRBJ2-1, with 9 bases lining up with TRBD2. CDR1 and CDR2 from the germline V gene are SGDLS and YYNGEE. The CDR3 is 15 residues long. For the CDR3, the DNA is TGTGCCACCAGCCCGACTAGCGGTCATGGGAATGAGCAGTTCTTC. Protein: CATSPTSGHGNEQFF.

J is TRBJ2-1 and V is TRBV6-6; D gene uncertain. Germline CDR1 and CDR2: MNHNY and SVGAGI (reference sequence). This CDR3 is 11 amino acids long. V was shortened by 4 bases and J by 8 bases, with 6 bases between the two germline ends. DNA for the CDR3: TGTGCCAGCAGTTTAGTAGATGAGCAGTTCTTC. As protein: CASSLVDEQFF.

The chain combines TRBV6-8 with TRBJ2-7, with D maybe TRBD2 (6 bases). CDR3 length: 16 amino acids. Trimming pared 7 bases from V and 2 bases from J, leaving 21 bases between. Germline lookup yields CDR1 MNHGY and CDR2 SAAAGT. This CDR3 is CASTPPGRDSPYEQYF. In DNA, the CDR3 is TGTGCCAGCACTCCCCCCGGCCGGGACTCGCCCTACGAGCAGTACTTC.

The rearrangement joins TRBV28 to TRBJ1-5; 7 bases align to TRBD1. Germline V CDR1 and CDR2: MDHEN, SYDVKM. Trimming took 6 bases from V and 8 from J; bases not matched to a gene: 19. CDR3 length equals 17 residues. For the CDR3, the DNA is TGTGCCAGCAGCCCGATGGCAGGGGGACCCCGTCGAGAGCCCCAGCATTTT. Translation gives CASSPMAGGPRREPQHF. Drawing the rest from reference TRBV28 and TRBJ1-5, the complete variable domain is DVKVTQSSRYLVKRTGEKVFLECVQDMDHENMFWYRQDPGLGLRLIYFSYDVKMKEKGDIPEGYSVSREKKERFSLILESASTNQTSMYLCASSPMAGGPRREPQHFGDGTRLSIL.

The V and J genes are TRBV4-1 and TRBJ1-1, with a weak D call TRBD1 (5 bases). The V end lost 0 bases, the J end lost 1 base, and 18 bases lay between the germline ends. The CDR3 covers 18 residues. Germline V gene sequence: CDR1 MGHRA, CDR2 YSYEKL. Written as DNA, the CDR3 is TGCGCCAGCAGCCAAGATGATAGGGGTGCCGGTTGGAACACTGAAGCTTTCTTT. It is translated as CASSQDDRGAGWNTEAFF.

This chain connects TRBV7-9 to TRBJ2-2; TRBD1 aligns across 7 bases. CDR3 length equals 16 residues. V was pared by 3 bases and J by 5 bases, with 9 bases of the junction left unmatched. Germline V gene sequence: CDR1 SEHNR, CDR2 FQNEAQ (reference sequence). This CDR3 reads CASSFDRDEGTGELFF. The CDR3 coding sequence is TGTGCCAGCAGCTTCGACAGGGATGAGGGTACCGGGGAGCTGTTTTTT.